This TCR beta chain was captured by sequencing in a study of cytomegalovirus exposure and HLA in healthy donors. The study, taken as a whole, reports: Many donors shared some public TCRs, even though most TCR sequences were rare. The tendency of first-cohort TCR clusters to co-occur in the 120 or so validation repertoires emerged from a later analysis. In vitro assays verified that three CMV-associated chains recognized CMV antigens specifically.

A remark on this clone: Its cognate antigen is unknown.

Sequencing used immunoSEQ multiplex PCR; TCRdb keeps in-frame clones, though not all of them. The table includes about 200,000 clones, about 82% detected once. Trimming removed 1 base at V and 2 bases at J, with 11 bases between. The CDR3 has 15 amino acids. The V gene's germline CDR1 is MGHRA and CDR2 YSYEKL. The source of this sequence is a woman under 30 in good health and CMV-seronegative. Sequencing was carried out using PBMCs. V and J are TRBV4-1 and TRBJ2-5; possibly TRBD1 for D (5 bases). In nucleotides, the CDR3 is TGCGCCAGCAGCCAAGTCACAGGAAGGCAAGAGACCCAGTACTTC. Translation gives CASSQVTGRQETQYF.